The entry below describes one TCR beta chain. Its specificity is unknown. Profiled with immunoSEQ multiplex PCR; TCRdb holds only in-frame clones, not every one. The data contain around 340,000 clones, 75% to 90% of them seen just once; the ten biggest clones take up about 10%. The data originate from a study of Ad26.COV2.S vaccination and SARS-CoV-2 variants. Study information: Enrolled in COV1001, the donor was in the Ad26.COV2.S trial arm, which received the vaccine. Study findings and constraints: Responses of T cells in total may have been underestimated by the TCR breadth and depth analyses.

Treatment: roughly 20 received Ad26.COV2.S at low or high dose, single or two shots; 5 received placebo; per-sample allocation not given. Specimen acquisition occurred on day 63 following the initial vaccine or placebo injection. Germline loops: CDR1 LNHDA, CDR2 SQIVND (reference sequence). The CDR3 is 15 residues long. Trimming took 5 bases from V and 4 from J; bases not matched to a gene: 8. The clonotype originates from a person between 18 and 60 years old who received the Ad26.COV2.S COVID-19 vaccine or a placebo. Specimen: peripheral blood, collected in a trial of Ad26.COV2.S vaccine versus placebo. The chain combines TRBV19 with TRBJ1-1, with 9 bases lining up with TRBD1. CDR3 DNA sequence: TGTGCCAGTAGTCAGCTGACAGGGGGAGGCACTGAAGCTTTCTTT. It yields the protein CASSQLTGGGTEAFF.